This T cell receptor (beta chain) was observed in a study of T cell repertoires in cytomegalovirus infection. At the level of the study: CMV epitopes that were recently identified and HLA-C-restricted were used alongside well-studied HLA-B-restricted ones. Public TCR beta signatures were indicative of both CMV infection and a matching HLA type. General study points: There were HLA-C-restricted CMV-specific TCR beta clonotypes dominating the ex vivo response. Cumulative public TCR beta family frequency identified CMV carriers with the relevant HLA.

TCRdb ran MiXCR on the reads and lists one entry per CDR3 protein. The data contain nearly 700,000 distinct CDR3 sequences, roughly a third of them singletons. Germline V lookup: CDR1 SGDLS, CDR2 YYNGEE. There are 14 residues in the CDR3. The V gene end was trimmed by 6 bases and the J gene end by 7 bases; junction bases not matched to a gene: 10. To note about this clonotype: The antigen is unknown.

The receptor comes from a human donor in good health (CMV status not recorded). Some clones in this sample may be carry-over from other donors' samples. The rearrangement links TRBV9 to TRBJ2-1, with 7 bases matching TRBD1. The sequencing here drew on cultured PBMCs, taken from culture after CMV antigen stimulation. In DNA, the CDR3 is TGTGCCAGCACTCGGGACAGTGTACAAAATGAGCAGTTCTTC. It translates to CASTRDSVQNEQFF.